This TCR beta chain was sequenced in a study (dated by TCRdb to between 2014 and 2017). In terms of the full investigation: Whether tumor-infiltrating Tregs in breast cancer are recruited from blood Tregs or converted in situ from other CD4+ T cell subsets was tested.

Full-length TCR variable regions were amplified by 5' RACE PCR with constant-region reverse primers, and semi-nested PCR with Nested Universal Primer A was subsequently performed. The ReliaPrep RNA Cell Miniprep System was used to extract total RNA, which was then reverse transcribed into 5'RACE-ready cDNA with the SMARTer RACE 5'/3' Kit. Full-length TCR alpha and beta libraries were barcoded with multiplex adaptors and sequenced on an Illumina MiSeq. The paper's data handling went like this. For each of nine subset-tissue groups, sequencing data from the five patients were combined, and the groups were compared by unsupervised clustering of TCR gene usage. The Morisita-Horn index was used to calculate repertoire similarity, with shared sequences weighted according to their contribution to each repertoire. Starting from the raw public reads, TCRdb applied fastp trimming at Q25, assembled clones with MiXCR and retained in-frame beta chains. CDR3 protein duplicates are merged, each entry listing the most common genes and DNA. None of the V and J calls come from the authors' own analysis; TCRdb made them. This sample is represented by approximately 53,000 distinct CDR3 sequences; about 28% of them were singletons. 3.2% of the sample comes from the top ten.

Memory CD4+ T cells were isolated as CD4+CD45RO+CD25- cells. Tregs, naive and memory CD4+ T cells from tumor, blood and ipsilateral draining lymph nodes of five breast cancer patients underwent full-length TCR alpha and beta sequencing. Tumor tissue, along with lymph nodes from ipsilateral axillary dissection, was perfused with PBS, minced, and then digested using collagenase I and hyaluronidase. A purity exceeding 90% was confirmed by FACS for the sorted cell populations. This clonotype was picked up many times. Its cognate antigen has yet to be identified. Base quality data are lacking; no much larger clone is found one base away. The CDR3 runs 15 residues from the cysteine to the phenylalanine. The only DNA kept is the CDR3, 45 bases in frame from the first base. The germline V gene yields SGHRS for CDR1 and YFSETQ for CDR2. After removal of 4 bases from V and 3 bases from J, the junction retains 10 bases not matched to a gene.

General findings and caveats noted by the study authors: The TCR gene usage of tumor memory CD4+ T cells clustered together with blood and lymph node memory CD4+ cells and with lymph node naive CD4+ cells. The TCR alpha and beta sequences of tumor-infiltrating Tregs showed the greatest overlap with tumor naive CD4+ T cells, followed by blood naive CD4+ T cells. The validation in the larger cohort was limited to a single TCR beta V-J rearrangement instead of whole repertoires.

The sequence was collected from a female donor with breast cancer. The sample consisted of tumor-infiltrating memory CD4+ T cells sorted from the breast tumor. The cell subset or site label corresponds to: memory CD4+ T cells, CD4+CD45RO+CD25-. The V and J segments used are TRBV5-1 and TRBJ2-7; TRBD1 fits 7 bases in the junction. The DNA reads TGCGCCAGCAGCCCGGGACAGTCATTCGGCTACGAGCAGTACTTC. Its protein is CASSPGQSFGYEQYF. Joined to the reference TRBV5-1 and TRBJ2-7 proteins, this CDR3 gives the full variable domain: KAGVTQTPRYLIKTRGQQVTLSCSPISGHRSVSWYQQTPGQGLQFLFEYFSETQRNKGNFPGRFSGRQFSNSRSEMNVSTLELGDSALYLCASSPGQSFGYEQYFGPGTRLTVT.